One and the same sample provided the 16 T cell receptor beta chains below, sequenced in a study of cytomegalovirus exposure and HLA in healthy donors. PCR primers comprised 60 Vbeta and 13 Jbeta primers. Libraries were prepared by immunoSEQ multiplex PCR; TCRdb keeps only in-frame clonotypes and omits some of them. The data contain almost 200,000 clones, 79% of them singletons. Sequenced sample: PBMCs. The source is a young woman in good health and CMV-seropositive.

This clone turned up a few times. The CDR3, as DNA: TGTGCCAGCAGACACCTCGGGACTACCCGCACAGATACGCAGTATTTT. Translated: CASRHLGTTRTDTQYF. This chain joins TRBV13 and TRBJ2-3, with TRBD2 matching over 7 bases. This CDR3 spans 16 amino acids. The J segment lost 1 base and the V segment lost 6 bases, leaving 10 bases of the junction unmatched. From germline, CDR1 is PRHDT and CDR2 FYEKMQ (reference sequence).

The J gene is TRBJ2-3, the V gene TRBV6-5, with D possibly matching TRBD1 (5 bases). Germline loops: CDR1 MNHEY, CDR2 SVGAGI. Trimming stripped 6 bases from V and 4 bases from J, with 17 bases between. The CDR3 loop spans 15 amino acids. The CDR3 spells CASRRGLVAADTQYF. The CDR3 nucleotides are TGTGCCAGCAGAAGGGGTTTGGTAGCTGCAGATACGCAGTATTTT.

A few counts support this clone. The rearrangement uses TRBV9 and TRBJ2-2; 12 nucleotides agree with TRBD2. The ends lost 4 bases at V and 2 bases at J; junction bases unmatched: 3. Germline V gene sequence: CDR1 SGDLS, CDR2 YYNGEE. The CDR3 contains 16 residues. In DNA form, the CDR3 reads TGTGCCAGCAGCCGGACTAGCGGGGCTAACACCGGGGAGCTGTTTTTT. Protein product: CASSRTSGANTGELFF.

Only a few counts were recorded for this clone. The chain is built from TRBV30 and TRBJ1-1, with D hard to call. The CDR3 is made up of 12 amino acids. The V end was cut by 3 bases, the J end by 3 bases, with 8 bases between. CDR1 GTSNPN and CDR2 SVGIG come from the germline V gene (reference sequence). The CDR3 DNA is TGTGCCTGGAGCCGGTTGGACACTGAAGCTTTCTTT. This codes for CAWSRLDTEAFF.

The chain recombines TRBV19 with TRBJ1-2, with TRBD1 matching over 7 bases. The CDR3 length is 13 residues. With 9 bases clipped from V and 0 bases from J, the junction kept 4 bases outside the gene matches. Per germline, CDR1 LNHDA and CDR2 SQIVND (reference sequence). CDR3 sequence: CASGTASNYGYTF. For the CDR3, the DNA is TGTGCCAGCGGGACAGCCTCTAACTATGGCTACACCTTC.

This chain joins TRBV7-9 and TRBJ2-7; 8 nucleotides match TRBD1. V was clipped by 5 bases and J by 4 bases; unmatched bases: 13. The CDR3 extends over 16 amino acids. The germline V gene has CDR1 SEHNR and CDR2 FQNEAQ (reference sequence). The CDR3 here is CASSRRGTGANYEQYF. The DNA of the CDR3 is TGTGCCAGCAGCCGAAGGGGGACAGGTGCCAATTACGAGCAGTACTTC.

The chain couples TRBV5-5 to TRBJ2-5; 9 bases line up with TRBD1. The trim removed 0 bases at V and 14 bases at J, leaving 8 bases unmatched. The CDR3 is 13 amino acids. Germline V CDR1 and CDR2: SGHKS, YYEKEE (reference sequence). The CDR3: CASSLVGQGRPYF. The CDR3 coding sequence is TGTGCCAGCAGCTTGGTGGGACAGGGCAGGCCTTACTTC. Combining the CDR3 with reference TRBV5-5 and TRBJ2-5 gives the whole variable domain DAGVTQSPTHLIKTRGQQVTLRCSPISGHKSVSWYQQVLGQGPQFIFQYYEKEERGRGNFPDRFSARQFPNYSSELNVNALLLGDSALYLCASSLVGQGRPYFGPGTRLLVL.

The chain is built from TRBV19 and TRBJ2-3; 8 bases align to TRBD2. Germline loops: CDR1 LNHDA, CDR2 SQIVND (reference sequence). The J segment lost 4 bases and the V segment lost 2 bases, leaving 8 bases of the junction unmatched. This CDR3 is 16 amino acids long. The CDR3, as DNA: TGTGCCAGTAGTATACTTCCTAGCGGGTTGGCAGATACGCAGTATTTT. Encoded protein: CASSILPSGLADTQYF.

V gene TRBV4-1 combines with J gene TRBJ1-5; D may be TRBD1 (5 bases). In germline, CDR1 is MGHRA, CDR2 YSYEKL. The V and J ends lost 1 base and 3 bases respectively, with 13 bases between them. This CDR3 has 16 residues. The CDR3 sequence: CASSQALQVYNQPQHF. The CDR3 coding sequence is TGCGCCAGCAGCCAAGCATTACAGGTATACAATCAGCCCCAGCATTTT.

The chain links TRBV7-8 to TRBJ2-1, with 10 bases that match TRBD2. V gave up 5 bases and J gave up 15 bases; unmatched junction bases: 7. Germline V gene data show CDR1 as SGHVS and CDR2 as FQNEAQ. This CDR3 has 12 amino acids. The CDR3 DNA sequence: TGTGCCAGCAGCCTCCCGAGCGGGGGGGGGTTCTTC. It encodes CASSLPSGGGFF.

This rearrangement joins TRBV5-1 to TRBJ1-1, with 7 bases fitting TRBD1. The germline CDR1 and CDR2 sequences are SGHRS and YFSETQ. V was pared by 0 bases and J by 3 bases, with 2 bases of the junction left unmatched. This CDR3 is 14 amino acids long. The CDR3 loop is CASSLVRGDTEAFF. As DNA, the CDR3 is TGCGCCAGCAGCTTGGTCAGGGGGGACACTGAAGCTTTCTTT.

The CDR3 region has the DNA TGCGCCAGCAGCCAAGGAATAGCGGGGGGTTACGAGCAGTACTTC. Translated, it gives CASSQGIAGGYEQYF. The V call is TRBV4-3, the J call TRBJ2-7, with 10 bases lining up with TRBD2. In germline, CDR1 is LGHNA, CDR2 YSLEER. V lost 1 base and J lost 4; bases outside the gene matches: 4. The CDR3 is 15 residues long.

The rearrangement links TRBV5-1 to TRBJ2-3, with 9 nucleotides matching TRBD2. The germline V gene has CDR1 SGHRS and CDR2 YFSETQ. V shed 6 bases, J shed 2 bases, and the junction held 7 bases outside the gene matches. This CDR3 contains 15 residues. CDR3 nucleotides: TGCGCCAGCATGGGGCGGGGGGGCTCCACAGATACGCAGTATTTT. It codes for CASMGRGGSTDTQYF.

This clone came up once. The chain combines TRBV9 with TRBJ2-5; TRBD2 agrees at 7 bases. The CDR3 length is 15 residues. Trimming removed 0 bases from V and 2 bases from J; junction bases left unmatched: 4. Germline CDR1 SGDLS, CDR2 YYNGEE. For the CDR3, the DNA is TGTGCCAGCAGCGTAGGAGGGGAGGGGCAAGAGACCCAGTACTTC. Translating it yields CASSVGGEGQETQYF.

The rearrangement links TRBV6-5 to TRBJ1-6, with TRBD1 matching over 8 bases. The CDR3 consists of 15 residues. J was trimmed by 7 bases and V by 1 base; bases with no gene match: 3. CDR1 and CDR2 (germline): MNHEY, SVGAGI. The CDR3 region has the DNA TGTGCCAGCAGTTACTGGACAGGGAGGAATTCACCCCTCCACTTT. Translated: CASSYWTGRNSPLHF.

This chain connects TRBV5-4 to TRBJ2-3, with D possibly TRBD2 on 7 matching bases. This CDR3 has 17 amino acids. CDR1 is SGHNT and CDR2 is YYREEE in the germline V gene (reference sequence). With 0 bases removed from V and 2 bases from J, the gap between germline ends came to 16 bases. Here the CDR3 reads CASSLARSGGHTDTQYF. The CDR3 DNA sequence: TGTGCCAGCAGCTTGGCCCGGTCGGGGGGCCACACAGATACGCAGTATTTT.